One sample yielded the 17 T cell receptor beta chains listed below, sequenced in a study of post-analysis software for immune sequencing data. Study-level results: Five TRBV segments, TRBV5-6, TRBV5-1 and TRBV20-1 among them, were found more frequent in patients than controls.

Built from TCR beta cDNA, the libraries had unique molecular identifiers in them. MiXCR was run by TCRdb on the PCR reads, yielding one entry per CDR3 protein. The sample shows about 820,000 distinct CDR3 sequences, around 50% of them seen only once. Their specific antigens are unknown. The material sequenced was blood. Every receptor here comes from a girl aged 5 to 17 with multiple sclerosis.

This chain connects TRBV5-1 to TRBJ2-3, with D uncertain. This CDR3 region has 13 residues. Germline V gene data show CDR1 as SGHRS and CDR2 as YFSETQ. Trimming took off 1 base at V and 2 bases at J, with 5 bases between the two ends. The CDR3 region is CASSLQHTDTQYF. In DNA, the CDR3 is TGCGCCAGCAGCTTGCAACACACAGATACGCAGTATTTT.

The rearrangement joins TRBV12-3 or TRBV12-4 to TRBJ1-4, with 8 bases that match TRBD1. This CDR3 is 14 amino acids long. V trimming: 6 bases; J trimming: 8 bases; junction bases outside the gene matches: 8. The CDR3 loop reads CASSQGQGREKLFF. DNA of the CDR3: TGTGCCAGCAGCCAAGGACAGGGCCGGGAAAAACTGTTTTTT.

The V gene is TRBV4-1, the J gene TRBJ1-1; D is uncertain. The CDR3 covers 16 residues. Per germline, CDR1 MGHRA and CDR2 YSYEKL. Trimming took 0 bases from V and 5 from J, leaving 16 bases between them. CDR3 sequence: CASSQDISQRGTEAFF. DNA of the CDR3: TGCGCCAGCAGCCAAGATATCTCCCAGAGAGGTACTGAAGCTTTCTTT.

This chain connects TRBV20-1 to TRBJ2-7; TRBD1 matches 9 bases. The CDR3 is 15 residues long. Germline trimming cut 4 bases from V and 3 bases from J; bases unmatched to any gene: 10. In germline, CDR1 is DFQATT, CDR2 SNEGSKA (reference sequence). CDR3 DNA: TGCAGTGCTACTCACAGGGACAGGGAATACTACGAGCAGTACTTC. Residues: CSATHRDREYYEQYF.

The V call is TRBV29-1, the J call TRBJ2-1; 8 bases agree with TRBD1. From germline, CDR1 is SQVTM and CDR2 ANQGSEA. The V segment lost 4 bases and the J segment 2 bases; nucleotides outside the gene matches: 4. The CDR3 has 14 residues. CDR3 loop: CSVGQGLTYNEQFF. DNA of the CDR3: TGCAGCGTTGGACAGGGGCTGACCTACAATGAGCAGTTCTTC.

This clonotype was recorded a few times. The gene calls are TRBV29-1 and TRBJ2-7, with a tentative D call TRBD2 (5 bases). This CDR3 spans 11 amino acids. V gave up 6 bases and J gave up 2 bases, with 8 bases separating them. Germline-derived CDR1 and CDR2 are SQVTM and ANQGSEA. The DNA of the CDR3 is TGCAGCGTCCAGACTACCTACGAGCAGTACTTC. This gives the protein CSVQTTYEQYF.

The V and J genes are TRBV5-1 and TRBJ2-3; 9 positions agree with TRBD1. The CDR3 is 15 amino acids. Germline V gene data show CDR1 as SGHRS and CDR2 as YFSETQ. Germline trimming cut 0 bases from V and 7 bases from J; bases unmatched to any gene: 6. The CDR3 nucleotides read TGCGCCAGCAGCTTGGAGCACAGGGGGCGGAATACGCAGTATTTT. Translation gives CASSLEHRGRNTQYF.

The chain has TRBV28 and TRBJ2-1; 9 bases are a match to TRBD2. The end of the DNA fits TRBJ2-7 better, so the J call may be wrong. This CDR3 spans 17 amino acids. Germline lookup yields CDR1 MDHEN and CDR2 SYDVKM. CDR3 loop: CASSPPAGGPRWGEQYF. The CDR3 coding sequence is TGTGCCAGCAGTCCTCCCGCGGGGGGGCCTAGGTGGGGTGAGCAGTACTTC.

The V call is TRBV5-1, the J call TRBJ2-7; TRBD1 matches at 7 bases. The CDR3 has 15 residues. Germline loops: CDR1 SGHRS, CDR2 YFSETQ. The V segment lost 2 bases and the J segment 3 bases; nucleotides outside the gene matches: 8. The CDR3 reads CASSFESGGIYEQYF. In nucleotides, the CDR3 is TGCGCCAGCAGCTTCGAGTCAGGGGGAATCTACGAGCAGTACTTC.

The chain employs TRBV20-1 and TRBJ1-5; D gene uncertain. The germline CDR1 and CDR2 sequences are DFQATT and SNEGSKA (reference sequence). The germline V and J ends were trimmed by 3 bases and 1 base, with 4 bases remaining between them. This CDR3 region has 12 residues. The CDR3 is CSARESNQPQHF. In DNA, the CDR3 is TGCAGTGCTAGGGAGAGCAATCAGCCCCAGCATTTT.

CDR3 loop: CASSLVRHRHEQYF. For the CDR3, the DNA is TGTGCCAGCAGCTTGGTCCGGCACAGACACGAGCAGTACTTC. The gene calls are TRBV5-5 and TRBJ2-7; D remains unclear. The CDR3 contains 14 residues. The germline CDR1 and CDR2 sequences are SGHKS and YYEKEE (reference sequence). V was shortened by 0 bases and J by 5 bases, with 12 bases between the two germline ends.

CDR3 loop: CSAPRTGFDEQYF. DNA of the CDR3: TGCAGTGCCCCCCGGACAGGGTTTGATGAGCAGTACTTC. This chain uses TRBV20-1 with TRBJ2-4; 8 bases are shared with TRBD1. In germline, CDR1 is DFQATT, CDR2 SNEGSKA (reference sequence). Trimming cost V 6 bases and J 13 bases; bases outside gene matches: 14. The CDR3 sequence is 13 residues long.

The CDR3 sequence is CASRQGIGNSPLHF. CDR3 nucleotide sequence: TGTGCCAGCAGACAGGGTATTGGGAATTCACCCCTCCACTTT. J is TRBJ1-6 and V is TRBV6-5; possible D gene TRBD1, 6 bases. V was shortened by 6 bases and J by 7 bases, with 13 bases between the two germline ends. This CDR3 has 14 amino acids. The germline CDR1 and CDR2 sequences are MNHEY and SVGAGI.

This clonotype has a handful of counts. The chain is built from TRBV12-3 or TRBV12-4 and TRBJ2-7, with TRBD2 matching 15 bases. J was trimmed by 2 bases and V by 5 bases; bases with no gene match: 10. The CDR3 length is 18 residues. Here the CDR3 DNA reads TGTGCCAGCAGTAACCTGGGACTAGCGGGGGGCACTACCTACGAGCAGTACTTC. Its protein product is CASSNLGLAGGTTYEQYF.

This clonotype was recorded once. The CDR3 region is CGPLGEQYF. DNA of the CDR3: TGCGGCCCCCTGGGCGAGCAGTACTTC. The J gene is TRBJ2-7, the V gene TRBV29-1; D unresolved. This CDR3 is built from 9 residues. Germline lookup yields CDR1 SQVTM and CDR2 ANQGSEA.

The J gene is TRBJ1-3, the V gene TRBV4-1, with a possible D match to TRBD1 (6 bases). Deletions cut 3 bases from V and 4 bases from J, with 16 bases between. Germline assignment: CDR1 MGHRA and CDR2 YSYEKL. The CDR3 totals 16 residues. The CDR3 nucleotides read TGCGCCAGCAGCCATTTCCCCGTTGGACAGGGAAACACCATATATTTT. It is translated as CASSHFPVGQGNTIYF.

The chain employs TRBV7-8 and TRBJ1-4; D is ambiguous. The CDR3 spans 14 residues. Trimming pared 4 bases from V and 2 bases from J, leaving 8 bases between. Germline loops: CDR1 SGHVS, CDR2 FQNEAQ. As DNA, the CDR3 is TGTGCCAGCAGCTACCGGCGGACTAATGAAAAACTGTTTTTT. Its protein is CASSYRRTNEKLFF.